The sample holds many counts of the clone carrying this TCR beta chain. This CDR3 region has 13 residues. V lost 5 bases and J lost 3, with 11 bases in between. Germline-derived CDR1 and CDR2 are MNHNS and SASEGT. The sample is drawn from a study of T cells in Graves' hyperthyroidism and ophthalmopathy. From RNA transcripts, TCR beta CDR3 regions were amplified. HTBI primers were employed in a first-round RT-PCR of the TCR CDR3. One entry per CDR3 protein results from TCRdb running MiXCR on the multiplex PCR reads. This sample has about 610,000 distinct CDR3 sequences; over 12% occur once, and the top ten carry 3.5% to 4.5%. With duration under 3 months, ophthalmopathy was active: Clinical Activity Score at least 3, NOSPECS at least 4.

The chain carries TRBV6-1 and TRBJ2-7; D not certain. Sequenced: blood. The origin of this receptor is a woman aged 40 to 50 with Graves' ophthalmopathy. The CDR3 region has the DNA TGTGCCAGCAGTCAACGGCGAGACTACGAGCAGTACTTC. Protein product: CASSQRRDYEQYF.